This T cell receptor (beta chain) was observed in a study of shared clonotypes between healthy human individuals (dated by TCRdb to about 2020). Background for the entire study: The cohort included a few men and a couple of women between 18 and 49 years of age. To increase sequencing depth and limit assay-specific biases, TCR repertoire library preparation and sequencing were carried out by different laboratories using diverse techniques. Between about 0.9 and 9 billion PBMCs per donor were obtained by leukapheresis. For each donor, CD4 naive and CD4 memory were each given three plates, CD8 naive was given two plates, and CD8 memory was given one plate. To estimate repertoire size and how much clonotypes are shared between individuals, the study performed deep sequencing of blood TCR repertoires from five healthy adults.

The donors were healthy, HIV-negative adults with no recently reported acute infections or vaccinations. All donors were Caucasian adults living in Nashville, Tennessee, USA. CD4+ T cells were enriched by magnetic negative selection; naive cells were then positively selected on CD45RA, and the negative fraction formed the memory subset. Blood was collected by leukapheresis, and PBMCs were isolated by Ficoll-Histopaque density gradient centrifugation and then cryopreserved in liquid nitrogen vapor phase. Analytical flow cytometry was used to check the purity and quantity of every magnetically sorted T cell population. Genomic DNA was isolated from each sorted fraction and quantified by UV absorbance on a Nanodrop 2000c. Counted from cysteine to phenylalanine, this CDR3 has 11 amino acids. Only the CDR3 part of the read is kept: 33 bases, read in frame from the first base. CDR1 and CDR2 were assigned from the germline V gene as SNHLY and FYNNEI. V loses 6 bases, J loses 4 bases, and the germline ends lie 4 bases apart.

Here is what the overall study found, with its caveats: Incomplete sequencing was indicated by rarefaction of sorted-subset datasets, despite the large sequencing depth. Naive subsets generally had larger estimated clonotype richness than memory subsets. Sampling was restricted to blood, and TCR repertoires in tissues likely differ from the TCR repertoires found in blood. Because the study included only a small number of donors, the genetic and exposure-history diversity represented was limited. Pairwise subsampling led to the expectation that sequencing depth would affect the degree of clonotype sharing among donors. Compared with non-shared clonotypes, the clonotypes found in all four sorted-subset donors had higher generation probabilities. Sharing across four donors was observed for around 4.8% of naive CD4, 3% to 3.5% of naive CD8, roughly 2.4% of memory CD4, and less than 0.45% of memory CD8 clonotypes.

Using the deep immunoSEQ assay, multiplex PCR amplified TCR CDR3 regions from genomic DNA. For each cell subset, the extracted genomic DNA was distributed evenly across all wells of several immunoSEQ 96-well plates, and each plate served as one replicate. For sorted subsets, each replicate PCR was loaded with about 200 ng genomic DNA, equivalent to approximately 27,000 T cell genomes. Purified libraries were quantified with a Qubit 3.0 fluorometer, sized on a Bioanalyzer 2100, and re-quantified with the KAPA Library Quantification kit. A separate single-read 150-cycle Illumina NextSeq 550 flow cell was used to sequence each immunoSEQ 96-well plate. The source study handled its data this way. Because the immunoSEQ output included only junctional sequences and no quality scores, the filtering could not be the same as the filtering used for full-length reads. Sequences were annotated with PyIR, a Python wrapper for IgBLAST v1.9, and V/J genes and CDR3 were assigned using IMGT germline references. Reads were filtered out if the reads had weak V/J assignments (E-value above 1e-6), no CDR3, stop codons, out-of-frame junctions, or ambiguous translated residues. V3J clonotypes were defined by identical inferred V gene, J gene, and CDR3 amino acid sequence. The percentage overlap between two repertoires was calculated by dividing the number of shared unique clonotypes by the size of the smaller repertoire. Repertoire richness was assessed with RTK rarefaction, the Chao1 estimator, and Recon v2.1 estimates of unobserved clonotypes. Generation probabilities were computed with OLGA for all TCRbeta clonotypes obtained by the gDNA method from several donors. TCRdb limited this immuneACCESS table to in-frame rearrangements with V and J called. A share of clones is missing; checked studies link under half to unresolved V genes, and the rest is unexplained. That table supplies the V and J calls and clone size; D and trimming were determined from the DNA. For this sample there are 1,100,000 or so clones; 70% to 80% appear just once. The leading ten clones occupy around 0.47% of the sample.

To note about this clone: The antigen it recognizes is unknown. No base qualities exist here, and no much larger clone lies one base off it. At the DNA level, this CDR3 is encoded by other sequences in the same sample as well.

The sequenced sample consisted of memory CD4+ T cells from PBMCs. The sample's cell subset or site label is to be understood as: CD45RA-negative fraction. The V and J segments used are TRBV2 and TRBJ2-1, with the D gene uncertain. The origin of this receptor is a man aged 18 to 29 in good health. Some clones in this sample may be carry-over from other donors' samples. CDR3 reads: CASRLYNEQFF. The bases read TGTGCCAGCAGGTTGTACAATGAGCAGTTCTTC.